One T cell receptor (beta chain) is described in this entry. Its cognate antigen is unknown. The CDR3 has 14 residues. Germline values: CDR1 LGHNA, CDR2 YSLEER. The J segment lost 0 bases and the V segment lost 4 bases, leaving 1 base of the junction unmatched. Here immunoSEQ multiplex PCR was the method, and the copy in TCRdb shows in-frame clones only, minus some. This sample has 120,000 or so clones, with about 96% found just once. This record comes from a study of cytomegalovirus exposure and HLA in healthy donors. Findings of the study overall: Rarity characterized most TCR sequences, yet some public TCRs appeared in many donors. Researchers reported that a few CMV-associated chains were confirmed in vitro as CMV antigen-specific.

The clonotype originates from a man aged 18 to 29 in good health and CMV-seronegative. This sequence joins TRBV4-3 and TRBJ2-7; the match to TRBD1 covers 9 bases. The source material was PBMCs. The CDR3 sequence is CASSRDRDSYEQYF. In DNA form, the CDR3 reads TGCGCCAGCAGCCGGGACAGGGACTCCTACGAGCAGTACTTC.